The present T cell receptor (beta chain) was sequenced within a study of STAT5B mutations in CD4+ large granular lymphocyte leukemia. Findings and limits, study-wide: About 26% of private leukemic clonotypes occurred rarely in other patients' non-leukemic repertoires. Without HLA matching, higher CD4+ than CD8+ T-LGLL clonality could reflect small sample size.

This CDR3 is built from 13 residues. Trimming pared 5 bases from V and 5 bases from J, leaving 12 bases between. CDR1 and CDR2 from the germline V gene are MNHEY and SMNVEV (reference sequence). This clone was seen once. No antigen is known for it. As processed by the authors: Lowest detectable productive clonotype frequency was 2.59 x 10-5. TCRdb's table, derived via immunoSEQ multiplex PCR, lists solely in-frame clones and lacks some. V and J calls plus clone size are reproduced from that table; the DNA served to infer D and trimming. Among about 33,000 clones, around four fifths were seen once, and the ten largest hold 0.29%.

This TCR was recovered from a human donor in good health. This chain joins TRBV27 and TRBJ1-1; D perhaps matches TRBD1 (6 bases). The sample consisted of CD4+ T cells from blood buffy coats. The CDR3 loop reads CASSHREGTEAFF. CDR3 DNA: TGTGCCAGCAGTCACAGGGAGGGGACTGAAGCTTTCTTT.